The T cell receptor (beta chain) described here comes from a study of cytomegalovirus exposure and HLA in healthy donors. The study's findings and limits: In a later analysis, HLA-associated TCR beta chains were more clonally expanded than equally common others. Cytomegalovirus association was assigned to about 150 TCR beta chains. TCR beta V- and J-gene trimming, according to a later analysis, was linked to a missense DCLRE1C variant.

Use of 60 Vbeta and 13 Jbeta primers characterized the PCR. Clones were sequenced by immunoSEQ multiplex PCR, and TCRdb holds only the in-frame ones, with some missing. Found here are 60,000 to 95,000 clones, approximately 82% of them singletons; the top ten hold 15% to 20%. A word on this clone: The antigen remains unidentified.

V lost 0 bases and J lost 0, with 13 bases in between. The CDR3 extends over 16 amino acids. CDR1 SGHRS and CDR2 YFSETQ come from the germline V gene. V and J are TRBV5-1 and TRBJ2-7; D possibly corresponds to TRBD1 (6 bases). Sequencing used PBMCs. The source of this sequence is a man in his sixties or seventies in good health and CMV-seropositive. This chain's CDR3 is CASSLGTVLSSYEQYF. In DNA, the CDR3 is TGCGCCAGCAGCTTGGGGACAGTACTTAGCTCCTACGAGCAGTACTTC.